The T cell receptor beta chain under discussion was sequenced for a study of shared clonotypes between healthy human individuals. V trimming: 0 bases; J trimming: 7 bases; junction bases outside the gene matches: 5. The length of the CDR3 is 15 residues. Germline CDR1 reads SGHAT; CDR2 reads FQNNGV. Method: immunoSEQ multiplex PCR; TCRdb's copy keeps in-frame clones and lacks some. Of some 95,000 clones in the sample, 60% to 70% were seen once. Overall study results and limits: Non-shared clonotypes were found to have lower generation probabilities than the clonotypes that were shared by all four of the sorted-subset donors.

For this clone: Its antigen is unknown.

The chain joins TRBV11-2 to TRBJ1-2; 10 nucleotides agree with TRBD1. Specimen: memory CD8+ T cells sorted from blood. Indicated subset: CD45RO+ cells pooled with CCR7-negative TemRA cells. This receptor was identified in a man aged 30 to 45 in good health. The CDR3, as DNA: TGTGCCAGCAGCTTAGATTCCGGGACAGGGGTTGGCTACACCTTC. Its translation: CASSLDSGTGVGYTF.